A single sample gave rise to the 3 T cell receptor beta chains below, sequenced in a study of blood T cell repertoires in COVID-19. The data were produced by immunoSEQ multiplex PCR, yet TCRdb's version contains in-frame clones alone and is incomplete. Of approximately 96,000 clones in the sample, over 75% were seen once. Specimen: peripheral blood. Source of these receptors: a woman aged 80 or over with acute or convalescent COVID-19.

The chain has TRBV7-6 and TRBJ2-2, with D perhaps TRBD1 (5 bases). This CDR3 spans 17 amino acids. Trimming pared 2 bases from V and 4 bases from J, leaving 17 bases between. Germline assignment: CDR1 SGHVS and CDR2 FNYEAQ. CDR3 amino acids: CASSLQRQPTFTGELFF. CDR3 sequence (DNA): TGTGCCAGCAGCTTACAAAGACAGCCTACATTCACCGGGGAGCTGTTTTTT.

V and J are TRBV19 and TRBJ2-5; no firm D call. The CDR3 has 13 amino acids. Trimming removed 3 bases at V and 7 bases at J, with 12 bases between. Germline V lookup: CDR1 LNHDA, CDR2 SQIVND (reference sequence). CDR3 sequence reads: CASSMGQLGTQYF. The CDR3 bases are TGTGCCAGTAGTATGGGCCAACTTGGGACCCAGTACTTC.

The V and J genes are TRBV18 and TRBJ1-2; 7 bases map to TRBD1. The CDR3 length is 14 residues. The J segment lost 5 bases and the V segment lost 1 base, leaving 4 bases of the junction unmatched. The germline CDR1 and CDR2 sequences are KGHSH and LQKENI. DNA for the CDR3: TGTGCCAGCTCACCACGGGACAGTCGATATGGCTACACCTTC. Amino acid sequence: CASSPRDSRYGYTF. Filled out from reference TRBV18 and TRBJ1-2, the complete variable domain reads NAGVMQNPRHLVRRRGQEARLRCSPMKGHSHVYWYRQLPEEGLKFMVYLQKENIIDESGMPKERFSAEFPKEGPSILRIQQVVRGDSAAYFCASSPRDSRYGYTFGSGTRLTVV.